These 11 T cell receptor beta chains were all obtained from the same sample, sequenced in a study of a mutant IDH1 vaccine in newly diagnosed glioma. These receptors' antigens are unknown. Some clones are missing from TCRdb's copy, which holds only in-frame ones; the method was immunoSEQ multiplex PCR. The table shows fewer than 70,000 clones, with 75% to 90% occurring only once. The time point denotes: week 47, end of study. Vaccine doses each comprised 300 ug of mutant IDH1 20-mer peptide, with topical imiquimod. This specimen was PBMCs, taken from a glioma patient whose treatment included an IDH1 peptide vaccine. These receptors all stem from a man aged 30-40 years with glioma.

The chain uses TRBV20-1 and TRBJ2-5; D gene ambiguous. Germline-derived CDR1 and CDR2 are DFQATT and SNEGSKA (reference sequence). The CDR3 length is 11 residues. Deletions cut 6 bases from V and 6 bases from J, with 11 bases between. The CDR3 DNA reads TGCAGTGCCCCGGCCCCGAAGACCCAGTACTTC. It specifies CSAPAPKTQYF.

The V and J genes are TRBV7-9 and TRBJ2-2, with 10 bases aligning to TRBD1. V shed 0 bases, J shed 6 bases, and the junction held 4 bases outside the gene matches. The CDR3 totals 16 residues. Per germline, CDR1 SEHNR and CDR2 FQNEAQ (reference sequence). In DNA, the CDR3 is TGTGCCAGCAGCTTAGCAGGACAGGGGGTCTCCGGGGAGCTGTTTTTT. Translated, it gives CASSLAGQGVSGELFF. Using reference TRBV7-9 and TRBJ2-2 for the parts outside the CDR3, the full variable domain is DTGVSQNPRHKITKRGQNVTFRCDPISEHNRLYWYRQTLGQGPEFLTYFQNEAQLEKSRLLSDRFSAERPKGSFSTLEIQRTEQGDSAMYLCASSLAGQGVSGELFFGEGSRLTVL.

This clone showed up just once. The chain uses TRBV9 and TRBJ1-5, with D possibly being TRBD1 (5 bases). CDR1 and CDR2 (germline): SGDLS, YYNGEE. V gave up 4 bases and J gave up 2 bases, with 16 bases separating them. The CDR3 sequence is 16 residues long. The CDR3 protein is CASSSGGGMGNQPQHF. The CDR3 region has the DNA TGTGCCAGCAGCTCCGGGGGAGGAATGGGCAATCAGCCCCAGCATTTT.

This clone has a single count. The chain joins TRBV6-1 to TRBJ1-1; 7 bases fit TRBD1. In germline, CDR1 is MNHNS, CDR2 SASEGT. V lost 5 bases, J lost 5 bases, and 5 bases stayed unmatched. The CDR3 runs to 13 residues. The CDR3 loop reads CASSYGDSTEAFF. The CDR3 DNA reads as TGTGCCAGCAGTTATGGGGACAGTACTGAAGCTTTCTTT.

The chain couples TRBV6-5 to TRBJ1-1, with 8 nucleotides matching TRBD1. Losses at the gene ends were 2 bases for V and 4 bases for J; bases not matched to a gene: 3. In germline, CDR1 is MNHEY, CDR2 SVGAGI. The CDR3 contains 14 residues. The CDR3 spells CASSYDRGGTEAFF. The CDR3 bases are TGTGCCAGCAGTTACGACAGGGGTGGCACTGAAGCTTTCTTT.

This clone occurred once. The rearrangement joins TRBV30 to TRBJ2-7; 9 bases match TRBD1. Germline trimming cut 1 base from V and 3 bases from J; bases unmatched to any gene: 4. This CDR3 comprises 14 residues. The germline gives CDR1 GTSNPN, CDR2 SVGIG (reference sequence). The DNA of the CDR3 is TGTGCCTGGAGTGCGGGGACAGGGCTCTACGAGCAGTACTTC. Its protein product is CAWSAGTGLYEQYF.

The genes are TRBV18 and TRBJ1-2; 10 nucleotides match TRBD1. V gave up 4 bases and J gave up 8 bases; unmatched junction bases: 4. The V gene's germline CDR1 is KGHSH and CDR2 LQKENI. The CDR3 totals 13 residues. This CDR3 reads CASSRDRGEGYTF. CDR3 bases: TGTGCCAGCTCACGGGACAGGGGAGAGGGCTACACCTTC.

The chain carries TRBV6-6 and TRBJ2-2; a possible D gene is TRBD1 (6 bases). Trimming took 2 bases from V and 2 from J, leaving 12 bases between them. The CDR3 has 16 residues. The V gene's germline CDR1 is MNHNY and CDR2 SVGAGI (reference sequence). CDR3 residues: CASSYGWGPNTGELFF. CDR3 nucleotides: TGTGCCAGCAGTTACGGCTGGGGGCCAAACACCGGGGAGCTGTTTTTT.

The chain joins TRBV18 to TRBJ2-7, with D tentatively TRBD1 (6 bases). Germline CDR1 KGHSH, CDR2 LQKENI. V lost 1 base to trimming and J lost 3 bases, with 10 bases between them. The CDR3 is 14 amino acids. Here the CDR3 DNA reads TGTGCCAGCTCACCACGACAGGCCAGCTACGAGCAGTACTTC. Protein sequence: CASSPRQASYEQYF.

The chain links TRBV5-1 to TRBJ2-1; TRBD1 might be the D (5 bases). CDR3 size: 13 residues. The germline gives CDR1 SGHRS, CDR2 YFSETQ. V was shortened by 4 bases and J by 9 bases, with 14 bases between the two germline ends. The CDR3 loop reads CASSAYQGTEQFF. CDR3 DNA sequence: TGCGCCAGCAGCGCCTATCAGGGAACTGAGCAGTTCTTC.

The chain recombines TRBV19 with TRBJ1-2, with D possibly TRBD1 on 6 matching bases. The CDR3 has 15 residues. Germline CDR1 and CDR2: LNHDA and SQIVND (reference sequence). V lost 0 bases to trimming and J lost 5 bases, with 13 bases between them. The CDR3 sequence: CASSIDAGETYGYTF. In DNA form, the CDR3 reads TGTGCCAGTAGTATAGACGCAGGGGAGACGTATGGCTACACCTTC.